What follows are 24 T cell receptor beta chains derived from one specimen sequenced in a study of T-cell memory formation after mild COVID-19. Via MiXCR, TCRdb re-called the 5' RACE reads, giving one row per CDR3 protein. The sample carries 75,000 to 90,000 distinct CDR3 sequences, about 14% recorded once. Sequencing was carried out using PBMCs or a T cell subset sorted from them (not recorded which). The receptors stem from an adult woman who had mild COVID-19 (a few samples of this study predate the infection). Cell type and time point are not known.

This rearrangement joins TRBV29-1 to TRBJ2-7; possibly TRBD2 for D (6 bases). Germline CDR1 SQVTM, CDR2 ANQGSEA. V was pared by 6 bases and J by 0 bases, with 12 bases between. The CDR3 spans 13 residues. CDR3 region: CSVGSGFSYEQYF. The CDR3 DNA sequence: TGCAGCGTAGGAAGCGGGTTCTCCTACGAGCAGTACTTC.

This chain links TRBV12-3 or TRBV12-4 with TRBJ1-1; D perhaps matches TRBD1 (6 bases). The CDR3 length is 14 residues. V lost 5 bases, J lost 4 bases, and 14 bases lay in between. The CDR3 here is CASSRGRLGTEAFF. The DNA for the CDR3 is TGTGCCAGCAGTCGGGGGCGATTGGGCACTGAAGCTTTCTTT.

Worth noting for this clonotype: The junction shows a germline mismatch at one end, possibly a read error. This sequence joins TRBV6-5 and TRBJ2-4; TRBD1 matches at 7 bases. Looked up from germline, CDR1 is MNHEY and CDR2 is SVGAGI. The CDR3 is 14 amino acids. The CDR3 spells CASSSHRGSDIKYF. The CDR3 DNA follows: TGTGCCAGCAGTTCTCACAGGGGAAGTGACATTAAGTACTTC.

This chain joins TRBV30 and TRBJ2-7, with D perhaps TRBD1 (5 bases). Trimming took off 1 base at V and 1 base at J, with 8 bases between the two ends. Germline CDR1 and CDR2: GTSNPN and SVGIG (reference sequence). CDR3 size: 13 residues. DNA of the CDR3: TGTGCCTGGAGTGAGGGGTCTTCCTACGAGCAGTACTTC. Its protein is CAWSEGSSYEQYF.

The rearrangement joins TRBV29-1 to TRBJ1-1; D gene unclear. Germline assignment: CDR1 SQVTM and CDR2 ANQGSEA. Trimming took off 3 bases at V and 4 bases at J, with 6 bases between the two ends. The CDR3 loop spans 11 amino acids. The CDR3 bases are TGCAGCGTTGACCGGGGCACTGAAGCTTTCTTT. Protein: CSVDRGTEAFF.

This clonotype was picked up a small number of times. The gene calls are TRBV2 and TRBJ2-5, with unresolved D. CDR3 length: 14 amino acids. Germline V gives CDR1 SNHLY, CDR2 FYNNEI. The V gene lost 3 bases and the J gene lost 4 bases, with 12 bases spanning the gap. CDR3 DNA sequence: TGTGCCAGCAGTGACCCGGGCAGTAGAGAGACCCAGTACTTC. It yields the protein CASSDPGSRETQYF.

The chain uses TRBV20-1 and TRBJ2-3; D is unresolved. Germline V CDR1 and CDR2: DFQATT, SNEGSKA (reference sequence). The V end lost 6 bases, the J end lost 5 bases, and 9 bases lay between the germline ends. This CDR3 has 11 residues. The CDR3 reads CSAPLQDTQYF. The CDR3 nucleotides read TGCAGTGCACCCCTTCAAGATACGCAGTATTTT.

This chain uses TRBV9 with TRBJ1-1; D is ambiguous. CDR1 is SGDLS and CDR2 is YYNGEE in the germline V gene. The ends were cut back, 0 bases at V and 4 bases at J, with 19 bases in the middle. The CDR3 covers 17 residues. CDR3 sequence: CASSVEGSARQLTEAFF. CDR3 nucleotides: TGTGCCAGCAGCGTAGAAGGGTCGGCTCGGCAGCTCACTGAAGCTTTCTTT.

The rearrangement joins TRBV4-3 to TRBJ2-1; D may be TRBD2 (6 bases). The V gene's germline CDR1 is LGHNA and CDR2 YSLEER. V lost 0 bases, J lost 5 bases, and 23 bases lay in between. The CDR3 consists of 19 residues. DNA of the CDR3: TGCGCCAGCAGCCAAGAACAGCTAGCGCAGCCAGGGCCGAACAATGAGCAGTTCTTC. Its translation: CASSQEQLAQPGPNNEQFF.

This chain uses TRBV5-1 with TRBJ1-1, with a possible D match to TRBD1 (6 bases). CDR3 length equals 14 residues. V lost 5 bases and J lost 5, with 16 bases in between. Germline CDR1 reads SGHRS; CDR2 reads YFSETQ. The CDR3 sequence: CASSWSGGQTEAFF. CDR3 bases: TGCGCCAGCAGTTGGTCCGGGGGGCAAACTGAAGCTTTCTTT. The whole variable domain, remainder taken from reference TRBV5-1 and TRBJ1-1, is KAGVTQTPRYLIKTRGQQVTLSCSPISGHRSVSWYQQTPGQGLQFLFEYFSETQRNKGNFPGRFSGRQFSNSRSEMNVSTLELGDSALYLCASSWSGGQTEAFFGQGTRLTVV.

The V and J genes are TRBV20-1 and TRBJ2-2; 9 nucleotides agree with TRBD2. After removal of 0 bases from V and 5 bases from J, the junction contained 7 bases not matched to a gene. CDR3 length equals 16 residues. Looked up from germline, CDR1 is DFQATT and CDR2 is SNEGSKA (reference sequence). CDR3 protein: CSARDRNSGGTGELFF. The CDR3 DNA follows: TGCAGTGCTAGAGATCGGAATAGCGGGGGTACCGGGGAGCTGTTTTTT.

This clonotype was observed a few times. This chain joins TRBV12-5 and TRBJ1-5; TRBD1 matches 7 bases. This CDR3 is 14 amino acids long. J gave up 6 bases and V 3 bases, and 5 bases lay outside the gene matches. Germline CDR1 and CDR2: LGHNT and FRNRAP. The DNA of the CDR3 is TGTGCTAGTGGTTTAGGGGGCGCGGGTCAGCCCCAGCATTTT. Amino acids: CASGLGGAGQPQHF.

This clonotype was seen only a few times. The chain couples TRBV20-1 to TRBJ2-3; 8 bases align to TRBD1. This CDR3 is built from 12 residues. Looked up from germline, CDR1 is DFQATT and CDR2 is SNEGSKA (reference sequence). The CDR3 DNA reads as TGCAGCGACCACCGGGCGGACAGGGCGCAGTATTTT. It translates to CSDHRADRAQYF.

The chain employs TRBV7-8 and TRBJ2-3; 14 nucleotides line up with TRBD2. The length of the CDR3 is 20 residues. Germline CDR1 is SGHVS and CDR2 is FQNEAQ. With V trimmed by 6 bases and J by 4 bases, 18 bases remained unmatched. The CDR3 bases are TGTGCCAGCAGTTGGGCCGGGACTAGCGGGGGAGAGGAACCCCCAGATACGCAGTATTTT. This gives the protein CASSWAGTSGGEEPPDTQYF. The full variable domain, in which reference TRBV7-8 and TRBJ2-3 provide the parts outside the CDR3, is GAGVSQSPRYKVAKRGQDVALRCDPISGHVSLFWYQQALGQGPEFLTYFQNEAQLDKSGLPSDRFFAERPEGSVSTLKIQRTQQEDSAVYLCASSWAGTSGGEEPPDTQYFGPGTRLTVL.

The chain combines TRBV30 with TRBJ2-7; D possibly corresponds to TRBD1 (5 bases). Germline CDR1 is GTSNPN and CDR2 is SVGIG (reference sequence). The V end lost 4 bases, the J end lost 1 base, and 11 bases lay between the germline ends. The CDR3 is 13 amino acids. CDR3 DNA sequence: TGTGCCTGGACGGCAGGGTTTTCCTACGAGCAGTACTTC. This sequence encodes CAWTAGFSYEQYF.

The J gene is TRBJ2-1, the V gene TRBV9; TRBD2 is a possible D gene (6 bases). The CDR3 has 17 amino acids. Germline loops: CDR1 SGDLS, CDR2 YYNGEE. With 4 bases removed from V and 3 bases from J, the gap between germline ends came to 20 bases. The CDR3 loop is CASSTSPRESLYNEQFF. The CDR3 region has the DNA TGTGCCAGCAGCACCAGCCCACGGGAGTCCCTCTACAATGAGCAGTTCTTC.

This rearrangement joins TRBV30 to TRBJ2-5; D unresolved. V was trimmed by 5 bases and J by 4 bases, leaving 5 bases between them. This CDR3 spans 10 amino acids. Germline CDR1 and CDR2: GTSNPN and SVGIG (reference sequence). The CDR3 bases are TGTGCCTGGGCCGGAGAGACCCAGTACTTC. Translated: CAWAGETQYF.

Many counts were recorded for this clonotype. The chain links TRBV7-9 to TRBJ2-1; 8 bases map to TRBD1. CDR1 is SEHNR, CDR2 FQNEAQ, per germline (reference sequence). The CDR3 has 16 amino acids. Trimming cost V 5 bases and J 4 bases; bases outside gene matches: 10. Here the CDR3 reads CASSTQSGQGYNEQFF. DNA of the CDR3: TGTGCCAGCAGCACCCAGTCCGGACAGGGTTACAATGAGCAGTTCTTC.

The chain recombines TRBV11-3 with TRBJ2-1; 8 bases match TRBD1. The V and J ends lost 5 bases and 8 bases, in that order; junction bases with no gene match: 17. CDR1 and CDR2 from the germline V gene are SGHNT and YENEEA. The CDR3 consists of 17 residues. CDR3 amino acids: CASSPFERTGSSDEQFF. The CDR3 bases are TGTGCCAGCAGCCCATTCGAGAGGACAGGGAGCTCCGATGAGCAGTTCTTC.

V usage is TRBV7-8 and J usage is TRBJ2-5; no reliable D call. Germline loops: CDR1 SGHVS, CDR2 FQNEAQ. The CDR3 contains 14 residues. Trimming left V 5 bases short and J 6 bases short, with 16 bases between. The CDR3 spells CASSGRTPKKTQYF. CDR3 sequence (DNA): TGTGCCAGCAGCGGTCGGACGCCGAAGAAGACCCAGTACTTC.

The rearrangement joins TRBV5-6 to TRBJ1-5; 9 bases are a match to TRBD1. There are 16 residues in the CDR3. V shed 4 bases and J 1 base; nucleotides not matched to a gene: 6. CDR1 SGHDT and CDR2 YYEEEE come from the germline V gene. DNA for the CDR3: TGTGCCAGCAGCCGAAAGGGGACAGGGAGCAATCAGCCCCAGCATTTT. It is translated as CASSRKGTGSNQPQHF.

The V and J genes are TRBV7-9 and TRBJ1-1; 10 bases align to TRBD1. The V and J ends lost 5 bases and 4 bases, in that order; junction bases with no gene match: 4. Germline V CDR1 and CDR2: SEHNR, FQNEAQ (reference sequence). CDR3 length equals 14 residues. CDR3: CASSGRTGGTEAFF. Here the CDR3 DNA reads TGTGCCAGCAGCGGGCGGACAGGGGGCACTGAAGCTTTCTTT.

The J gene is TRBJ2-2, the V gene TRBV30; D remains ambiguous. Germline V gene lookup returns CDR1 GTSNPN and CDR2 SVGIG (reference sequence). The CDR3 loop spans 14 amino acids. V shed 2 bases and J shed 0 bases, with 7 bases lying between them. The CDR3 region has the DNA TGTGCCTGGAGTTTTGGGACGAACACCGGGGAGCTGTTTTTT. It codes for CAWSFGTNTGELFF.

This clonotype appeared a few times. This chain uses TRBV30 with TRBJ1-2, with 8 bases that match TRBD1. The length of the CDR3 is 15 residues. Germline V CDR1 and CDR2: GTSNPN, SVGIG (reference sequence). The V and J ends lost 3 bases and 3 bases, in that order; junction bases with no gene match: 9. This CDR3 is CAWREETGEHYGYTF. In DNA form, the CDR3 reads TGTGCCTGGAGGGAGGAGACAGGGGAGCACTATGGCTACACCTTC.